This T cell receptor beta chain was sequenced for a study of blood T cells in healthy people across ages. General study findings and limits: Any changes in expanded clonotypes were possibly confounded, as donor CMV status remained unknown.

Alongside a J-beta primer mix, a sample-barcoded 5' primer served in a second PCR lasting 7 to 11 cycles. TCRdb re-called the 5' RACE reads through MiXCR, storing one row per CDR3 protein. This table has about 1.8 million distinct CDR3 sequences, just under 50% appearing once. V gave up 3 bases and J gave up 4 bases; unmatched junction bases: 5. This CDR3 has 16 amino acids. Germline CDR1 KGHSH, CDR2 LQKENI. Of note for this clonotype: What it binds is not known.

The source is a woman aged 40 to 50 in good health. V gene TRBV18 combines with J gene TRBJ2-1, with 11 bases fitting TRBD1. The source material was blood. CDR3 amino acids: CASSPLDRGLYNEQFF. As DNA, the CDR3 is TGTGCCAGCTCACCCTTGGACAGGGGGCTGTACAATGAGCAGTTCTTC.